Here is one T cell receptor beta chain with its context. This sample stems from a study of T cell changes during pregnancy in multiple sclerosis. Using immunoSEQ multiplex PCR, the repertoire was profiled, and TCRdb retains in-frame clones only, with some absent. The sample records under 75,000 clones, about 93% being singletons. The CDR3 spans 13 residues. Germline V gene sequence: CDR1 SGHTA, CDR2 FQGTGA. Trimming removed 1 base at V and 3 bases at J, with 6 bases between. The sequences come from peripheral blood, collected in the third trimester of pregnancy. The V and J genes are TRBV7-3 and TRBJ1-1; no reliable D call. The sequence was collected from a female donor in good health, enrolled as a control in a pregnancy study. The CDR3 here is CASSLNVDTEAFF. The CDR3, as DNA: TGTGCCAGCAGCTTAAATGTAGACACTGAAGCTTTCTTT.